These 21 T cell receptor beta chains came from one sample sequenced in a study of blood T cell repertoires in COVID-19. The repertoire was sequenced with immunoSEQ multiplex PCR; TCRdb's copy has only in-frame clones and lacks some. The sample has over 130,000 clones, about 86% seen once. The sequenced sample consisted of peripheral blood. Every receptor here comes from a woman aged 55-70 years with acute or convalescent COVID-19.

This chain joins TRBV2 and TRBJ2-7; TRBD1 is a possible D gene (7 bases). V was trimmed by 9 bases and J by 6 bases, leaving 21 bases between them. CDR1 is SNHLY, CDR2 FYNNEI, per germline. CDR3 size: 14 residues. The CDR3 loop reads CASADLRRGLEQYF. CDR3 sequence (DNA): TGTGCCAGTGCGGACTTGAGGAGGGGGCTCGAGCAGTACTTC.

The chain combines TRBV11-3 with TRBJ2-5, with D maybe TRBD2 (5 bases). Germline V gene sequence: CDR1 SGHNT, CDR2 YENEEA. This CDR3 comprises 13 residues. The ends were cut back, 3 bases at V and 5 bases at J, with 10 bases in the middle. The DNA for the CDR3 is TGTGCCAGCAGCTTCCCCGGGATGGAGACCCAGTACTTC. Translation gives CASSFPGMETQYF.

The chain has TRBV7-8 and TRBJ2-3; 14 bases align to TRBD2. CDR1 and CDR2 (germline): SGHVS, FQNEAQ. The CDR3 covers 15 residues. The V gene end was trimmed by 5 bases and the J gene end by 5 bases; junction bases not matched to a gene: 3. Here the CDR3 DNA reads TGTGCCAGCAGCGTCGGGACTAGCGGGGGAGATACGCAGTATTTT. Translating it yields CASSVGTSGGDTQYF.

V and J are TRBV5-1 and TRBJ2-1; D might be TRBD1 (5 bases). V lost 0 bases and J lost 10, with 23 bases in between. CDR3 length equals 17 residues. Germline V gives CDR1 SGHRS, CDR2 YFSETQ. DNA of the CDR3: TGCGCCAGCAGCTTGGCCTCGGCAGGGCAACCCCACAGCGAGCAGTTCTTC. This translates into CASSLASAGQPHSEQFF.

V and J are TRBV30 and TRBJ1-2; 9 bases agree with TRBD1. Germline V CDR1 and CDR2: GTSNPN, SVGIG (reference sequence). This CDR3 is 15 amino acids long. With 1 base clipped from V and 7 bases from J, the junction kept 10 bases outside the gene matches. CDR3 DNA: TGTGCCTGGAGTGAAGGCGGGGACAGGGTTTTTGGCTACACCTTC. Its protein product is CAWSEGGDRVFGYTF.

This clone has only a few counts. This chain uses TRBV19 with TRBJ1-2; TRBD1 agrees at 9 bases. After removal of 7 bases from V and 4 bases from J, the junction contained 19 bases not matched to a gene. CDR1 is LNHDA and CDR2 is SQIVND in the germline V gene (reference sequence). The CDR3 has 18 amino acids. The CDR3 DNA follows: TGTGCCAGTACCCGAGCGGGCGTCCCGGGACAGGGTCGCTATGGCTACACCTTC. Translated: CASTRAGVPGQGRYGYTF.

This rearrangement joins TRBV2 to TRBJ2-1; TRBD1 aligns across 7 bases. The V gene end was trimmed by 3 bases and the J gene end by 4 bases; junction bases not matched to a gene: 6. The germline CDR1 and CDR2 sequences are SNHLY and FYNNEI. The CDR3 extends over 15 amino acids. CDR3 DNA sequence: TGTGCCAGCAGTGACGCTCCGGGACAGTACAATGAGCAGTTCTTC. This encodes CASSDAPGQYNEQFF.

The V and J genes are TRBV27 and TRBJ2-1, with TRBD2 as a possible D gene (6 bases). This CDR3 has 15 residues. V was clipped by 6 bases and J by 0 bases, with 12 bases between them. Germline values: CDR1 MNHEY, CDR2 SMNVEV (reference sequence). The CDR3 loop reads CASRGGRVSYNEQFF. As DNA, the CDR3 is TGTGCCAGCAGGGGAGGTCGGGTCTCCTACAATGAGCAGTTCTTC.

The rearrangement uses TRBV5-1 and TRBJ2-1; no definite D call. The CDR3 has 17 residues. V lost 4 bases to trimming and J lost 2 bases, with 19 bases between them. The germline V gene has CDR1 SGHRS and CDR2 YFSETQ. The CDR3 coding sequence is TGCGCCAGCAGCCGCCGCGCGGCCTCCTCACCCTACAATGAGCAGTTCTTC. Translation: CASSRRAASSPYNEQFF.

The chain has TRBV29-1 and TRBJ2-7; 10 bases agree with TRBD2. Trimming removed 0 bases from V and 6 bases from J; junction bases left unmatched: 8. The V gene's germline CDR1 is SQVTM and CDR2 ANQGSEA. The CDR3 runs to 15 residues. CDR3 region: CSVEDFLAGAPEQYF. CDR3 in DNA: TGCAGCGTTGAAGACTTCCTAGCGGGAGCCCCCGAGCAGTACTTC.

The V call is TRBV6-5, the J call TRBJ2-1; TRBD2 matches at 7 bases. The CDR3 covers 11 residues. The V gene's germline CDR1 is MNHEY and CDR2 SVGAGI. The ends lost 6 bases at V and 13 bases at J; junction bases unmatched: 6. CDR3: CASRGEREQFF. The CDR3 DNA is TGTGCCAGCAGGGGGGAGCGGGAACAGTTCTTC.

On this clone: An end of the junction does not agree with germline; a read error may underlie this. The CDR3 protein is CASSPSGQAFF. As DNA, the CDR3 is TGTGCCAGCTCACCATCGGGACAGGCCTTTTTT. This chain links TRBV18 with TRBJ2-3; 8 positions match TRBD1. Germline V gives CDR1 KGHSH, CDR2 LQKENI. This CDR3 comprises 11 residues.

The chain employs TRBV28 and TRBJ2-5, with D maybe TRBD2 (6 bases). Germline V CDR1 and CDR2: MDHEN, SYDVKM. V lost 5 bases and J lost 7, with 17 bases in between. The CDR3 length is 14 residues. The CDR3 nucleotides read TGTGCCAGCAGTCTCCGGGAGATCAGGGCGACCCAGTACTTC. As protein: CASSLREIRATQYF. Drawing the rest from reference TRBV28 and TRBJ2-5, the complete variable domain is DVKVTQSSRYLVKRTGEKVFLECVQDMDHENMFWYRQDPGLGLRLIYFSYDVKMKEKGDIPEGYSVSREKKERFSLILESASTNQTSMYLCASSLREIRATQYFGPGTRLLVL.

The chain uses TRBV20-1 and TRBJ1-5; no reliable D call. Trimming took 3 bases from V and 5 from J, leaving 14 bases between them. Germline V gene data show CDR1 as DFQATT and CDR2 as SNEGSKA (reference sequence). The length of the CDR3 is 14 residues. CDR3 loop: CSASGQLRDQPQHF. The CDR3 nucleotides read TGCAGTGCTAGTGGGCAGCTCCGGGATCAGCCCCAGCATTTT.

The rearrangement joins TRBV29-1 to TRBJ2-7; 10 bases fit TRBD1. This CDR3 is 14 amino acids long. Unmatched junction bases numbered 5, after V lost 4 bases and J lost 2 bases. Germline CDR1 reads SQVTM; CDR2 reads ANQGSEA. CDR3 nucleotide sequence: TGCAGCGTTGTCGGGACAGGGGCAGCCTACGAGCAGTACTTC. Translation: CSVVGTGAAYEQYF.

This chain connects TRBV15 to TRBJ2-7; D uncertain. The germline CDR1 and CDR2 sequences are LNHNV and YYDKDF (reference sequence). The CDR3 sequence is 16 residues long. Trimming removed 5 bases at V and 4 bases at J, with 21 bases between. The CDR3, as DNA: TGTGCCACCAGCCCCTTTAAACTACTACTGCCGTACGAGCAGTACTTC. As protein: CATSPFKLLLPYEQYF.

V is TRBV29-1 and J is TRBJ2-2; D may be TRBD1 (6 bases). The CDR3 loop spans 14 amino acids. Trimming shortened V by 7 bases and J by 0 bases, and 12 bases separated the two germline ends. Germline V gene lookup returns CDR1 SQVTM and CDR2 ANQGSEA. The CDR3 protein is CSAGQNANTGELFF. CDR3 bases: TGCAGCGCCGGACAGAACGCGAACACCGGGGAGCTGTTTTTT.

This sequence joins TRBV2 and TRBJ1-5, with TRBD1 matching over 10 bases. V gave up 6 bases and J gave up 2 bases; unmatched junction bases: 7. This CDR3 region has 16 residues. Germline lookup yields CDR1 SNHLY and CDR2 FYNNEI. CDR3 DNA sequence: TGTGCCAGCAGAGAGGGGACAGGGGTGGGCAATCAGCCCCAGCATTTT. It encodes CASREGTGVGNQPQHF.

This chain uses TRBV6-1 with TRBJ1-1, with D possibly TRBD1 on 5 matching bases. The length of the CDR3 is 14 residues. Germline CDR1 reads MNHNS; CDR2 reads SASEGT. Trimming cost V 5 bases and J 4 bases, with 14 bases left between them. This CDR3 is CASSPTGGVTEAFF. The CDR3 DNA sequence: TGTGCCAGCAGTCCGACCGGAGGGGTCACTGAAGCTTTCTTT.

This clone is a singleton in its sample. CDR3 in amino acids: CASSSHNWDSGSPSRANVLTF. The CDR3 DNA is TGTGCCAGCAGTTCGCATAACTGGGACAGCGGATCTCCTTCTCGGGCCAACGTCCTGACTTTC. The J gene is TRBJ2-6, the V gene TRBV27; 7 bases are a match to TRBD1. Losses at the gene ends were 4 bases for V and 5 bases for J; bases not matched to a gene: 23. This CDR3 is built from 21 residues. Germline values: CDR1 MNHEY, CDR2 SMNVEV (reference sequence). The full variable domain, its missing parts supplied by reference TRBV27 and TRBJ2-6, is EAQVTQNPRYLITVTGKKLTVTCSQNMNHEYMSWYRQDPGLGLRQIYYSMNVEVTDKGDVPEGYKVSRKEKRNFPLILESPSPNQTSLYFCASSSHNWDSGSPSRANVLTFGAGSRLTVL.

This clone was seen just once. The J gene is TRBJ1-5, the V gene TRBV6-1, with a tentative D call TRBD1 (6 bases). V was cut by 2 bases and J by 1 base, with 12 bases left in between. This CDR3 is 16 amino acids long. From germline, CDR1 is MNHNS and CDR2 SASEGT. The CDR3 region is CASSEQGIASNQPQHF. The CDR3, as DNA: TGTGCCAGCAGTGAACAGGGGATCGCGAGCAATCAGCCCCAGCATTTT.